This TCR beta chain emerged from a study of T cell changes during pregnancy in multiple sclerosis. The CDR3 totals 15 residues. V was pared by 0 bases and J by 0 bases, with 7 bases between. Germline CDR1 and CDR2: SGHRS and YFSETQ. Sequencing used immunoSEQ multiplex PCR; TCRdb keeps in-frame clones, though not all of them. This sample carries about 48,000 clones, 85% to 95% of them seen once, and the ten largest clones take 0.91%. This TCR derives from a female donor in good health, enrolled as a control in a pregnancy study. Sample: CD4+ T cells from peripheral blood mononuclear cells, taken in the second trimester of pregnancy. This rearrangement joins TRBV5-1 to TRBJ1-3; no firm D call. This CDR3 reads CASSLEQISGNTIYF. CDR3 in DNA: TGCGCCAGCAGCTTGGAACAGATCTCTGGAAACACCATATATTTT.